The T cell receptor beta chain described here comes from a study of blood T cell repertoires in COVID-19. For the study at large: Some COVID-19 samples were acute and others convalescent; all came from the United States, Italy and Spain. PBMCs, B-cell-depleted T cells, or T cells were the source of the cDNA or gDNA that made up the material.

In the study's own analysis: Estimation of nucleated cell counts relied on the amplification of reference gene primers. The assay was immunoSEQ multiplex PCR, and TCRdb's table has in-frame clones only and misses some. The DNA gave D and trimming, while V, J and clone size come from that table. The sample includes fewer than 250,000 clones, 85% of them seen just once. Material: PBMCs or T cells enriched from blood (not recorded which). The source is a woman aged 45-65 years with acute COVID-19.

CDR3 coding DNA: TGTGCCAGCAGCCAAGGGACAGGCGCGCTTGAAGCTTTCTTT. Its protein is CASSQGTGALEAFF. J is TRBJ1-1 and V is TRBV16; 8 bases line up with TRBD1. CDR3 length: 14 residues. Looked up from germline, CDR1 is KGHSY and CDR2 is FQNENV. The V segment lost 2 bases and the J segment 7 bases; nucleotides outside the gene matches: 6.